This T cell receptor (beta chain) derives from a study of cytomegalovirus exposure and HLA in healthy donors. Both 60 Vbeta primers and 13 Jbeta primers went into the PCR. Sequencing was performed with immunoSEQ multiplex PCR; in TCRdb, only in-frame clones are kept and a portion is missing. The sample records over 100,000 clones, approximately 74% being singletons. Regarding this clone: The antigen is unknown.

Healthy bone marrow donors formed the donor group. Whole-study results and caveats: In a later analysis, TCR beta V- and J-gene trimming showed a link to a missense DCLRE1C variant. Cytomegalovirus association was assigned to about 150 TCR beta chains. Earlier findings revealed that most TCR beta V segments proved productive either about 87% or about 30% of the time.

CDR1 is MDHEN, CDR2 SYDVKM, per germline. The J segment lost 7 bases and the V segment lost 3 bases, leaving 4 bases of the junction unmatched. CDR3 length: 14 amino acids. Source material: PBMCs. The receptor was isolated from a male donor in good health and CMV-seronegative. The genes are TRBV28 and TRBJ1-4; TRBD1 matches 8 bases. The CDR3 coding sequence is TGTGCCAGCAGTTTGACAGGGGCGACTGAAAAACTGTTTTTT. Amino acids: CASSLTGATEKLFF.